These T cell receptor beta chains were read from a single sample in a study of control samples from healthy donors and cancer patients. TCRdb's table, derived via immunoSEQ multiplex PCR, lists solely in-frame clones and lacks some. The repertoire holds about 94,000 clones, with roughly nine tenths as singletons. Input material: blood. All receptors come from a young woman in good health. Both conserved end residues are part of each CDR3. The D gene is left open where the match is weak. Expanded clones are given a class, and other clones once, few, many or no size at all.

CDR3 DNA: TGTGCCAGCAGTGCCGCCACCGACAGGGTTGAAGCTTTCTTT; CDR3 protein: CASSAATDRVEAFF; D gene: TRBD1; V gene: TRBV25-1; J gene: TRBJ1-1; clone size: once
CDR3 DNA: TGTGCCAGCAGCTTTTCCGGGGGGGGCGGGTACAATGAGCAGTTCTTC; CDR3 protein: CASSFSGGGGYNEQFF; D gene: TRBD2; V gene: TRBV7-2; J gene: TRBJ2-1; clone size: NA
CDR3 DNA: TGTGCCAGCAGTATACAGGAGAACACTGAAGCTTTCTTT; CDR3 protein: CASSIQENTEAFF; D gene: NA; V gene: TRBV6-6; J gene: TRBJ1-1; clone size: NA
CDR3 DNA: TGTGCCAGTAGTATCCGCCCAGACAGGGTCCTCTATGGCTACACCTTC; CDR3 protein: CASSIRPDRVLYGYTF; D gene: TRBD1; V gene: TRBV19; J gene: TRBJ1-2; clone size: NA
CDR3 DNA: TGTGCCAGTAGTCAGTCGACAGGATATAATTCACCCCTCCACTTT; CDR3 protein: CASSQSTGYNSPLHF; D gene: NA; V gene: TRBV19; J gene: TRBJ1-6; clone size: NA
CDR3 DNA: TGTGCCAGCAGCTTAGCGGGGATTAGACTTGGCTATGGCTACACCTTC; CDR3 protein: CASSLAGIRLGYGYTF; D gene: NA; V gene: TRBV7-9; J gene: TRBJ1-2; clone size: NA
CDR3 DNA: TGTGCCAGCAGTGAGGACAGGGCCTCAGATACGCAGTATTTT; CDR3 protein: CASSEDRASDTQYF; D gene: TRBD1; V gene: TRBV6-1; J gene: TRBJ2-3; clone size: NA
CDR3 DNA: TGTGCCAGCAGCTCCCCCGGGGACAGCAAACGGCGGGGCTACACCTTC; CDR3 protein: CASSSPGDSKRRGYTF; D gene: TRBD1; V gene: TRBV7-9; J gene: TRBJ1-2; clone size: NA
CDR3 DNA: TGTGCCAGTAGCCGCCGAGTCGGGGACACCAATCAGCCCCAGCATTTT; CDR3 protein: CASSRRVGDTNQPQHF; D gene: NA; V gene: TRBV19; J gene: TRBJ1-5; clone size: NA
CDR3 DNA: TGTGCCAGTAGTATCGGCAGGCATCAGCCCCAGCATTTT; CDR3 protein: CASSIGRHQPQHF; D gene: NA; V gene: TRBV19; J gene: TRBJ1-5; clone size: NA
CDR3 DNA: TGTGCCAGCAGCTGGTGGACAGGGGGATCCTACGAGCAGTACTTC; CDR3 protein: CASSWWTGGSYEQYF; D gene: TRBD1; V gene: TRBV5-5; J gene: TRBJ2-7; clone size: NA
CDR3 DNA: TGTGCCACTACGACCGGGACTAAGACCGTGCGGCAGTACTTC; CDR3 protein: CATTTGTKTVRQYF; D gene: TRBD2; V gene: TRBV13; J gene: TRBJ2-7; clone size: NA
CDR3 DNA: TGTGCCAGCAGTCACGACAGGGGACCTAGCAATCAGCCCCAGCATTTT; CDR3 protein: CASSHDRGPSNQPQHF; D gene: TRBD1; V gene: TRBV2; J gene: TRBJ1-5; clone size: NA
CDR3 DNA: TGTGCCAGCAGCTTGGGAGGGGGGGCTCCAGATACGCAGTATTTT; CDR3 protein: CASSLGGGAPDTQYF; D gene: NA; V gene: TRBV5-6; J gene: TRBJ2-3; clone size: NA
CDR3 DNA: TGTGCCAGCAGCTTGGTACTAGCGGGGGGTGGGGAGACCCAGTACTTC; CDR3 protein: CASSLVLAGGGETQYF; D gene: TRBD2; V gene: TRBV5-4; J gene: TRBJ2-5; clone size: NA
CDR3 DNA: TGTGCCAGCGGGGACAGGACCTACGAGCAGTACTTC; CDR3 protein: CASGDRTYEQYF; D gene: TRBD1; V gene: TRBV6-6; J gene: TRBJ2-7; clone size: NA
CDR3 DNA: TGTGCCAGCAGCTTACTTCCGGGGAACTATGGCTACACCTTC; CDR3 protein: CASSLLPGNYGYTF; D gene: NA; V gene: TRBV7-9; J gene: TRBJ1-2; clone size: NA
CDR3 DNA: TGTGCCAGCAGCTTAGAGGGATCCAATTCCTACGAGCAGTACTTC; CDR3 protein: CASSLEGSNSYEQYF; D gene: NA; V gene: TRBV7-6; J gene: TRBJ2-7; clone size: NA
CDR3 DNA: TGTGCCAGCGGGCGTGGTCCGGAGGCTAATGAAAAACTGTTTTTT; CDR3 protein: CASGRGPEANEKLFF; D gene: NA; V gene: TRBV6-5; J gene: TRBJ1-4; clone size: NA
CDR3 DNA: TGTGCCAGCAGCCAGGACTACGTTCTAGCGGGGGGGAACACCGGGGAGCTGTTTTTT; CDR3 protein: CASSQDYVLAGGNTGELFF; D gene: TRBD2; V gene: TRBV4-2; J gene: TRBJ2-2; clone size: NA
CDR3 DNA: TGCGCCAGCAGCTTGTTGGGACAGAACACTGAAGCTTTCTTT; CDR3 protein: CASSLLGQNTEAFF; D gene: NA; V gene: TRBV5-1; J gene: TRBJ1-1; clone size: NA
CDR3 DNA: TGTGCCAGCAGCTTAGGGCCGGGGATAGAGACCCAGTACTTC; CDR3 protein: CASSLGPGIETQYF; D gene: NA; V gene: TRBV7-9; J gene: TRBJ2-5; clone size: NA
CDR3 DNA: TGTGCCAGCAGCCTTCAAGCGGGGGGGCGGGATACGCAGTATTTT; CDR3 protein: CASSLQAGGRDTQYF; D gene: TRBD2; V gene: TRBV7-9; J gene: TRBJ2-3; clone size: NA
CDR3 DNA: TGTGCCAGTAGTGGAACAGGGGGAAATCAGCCCCAGCATTTT; CDR3 protein: CASSGTGGNQPQHF; D gene: TRBD1; V gene: TRBV19; J gene: TRBJ1-5; clone size: NA
CDR3 DNA: TGTGCCAGTAGTATGGGGGTAGGGGACAGGGAATCCGAAAAACTGTTTTTT; CDR3 protein: CASSMGVGDRESEKLFF; D gene: TRBD1; V gene: TRBV19; J gene: TRBJ1-4; clone size: NA
CDR3 DNA: TGTGCCAGCAGTTTCGAGGGGCCCGGGGCCAACGTCCTGACTTTC; CDR3 protein: CASSFEGPGANVLTF; D gene: NA; V gene: TRBV7-3; J gene: TRBJ2-6; clone size: NA
CDR3 DNA: TGCGCCAGCAGCTACCGGACAGGGTCTCAGAATGAGCAGTTCTTC; CDR3 protein: CASSYRTGSQNEQFF; D gene: TRBD1; V gene: TRBV5-1; J gene: TRBJ2-1; clone size: NA
CDR3 DNA: TGCAGCGTTGAAGATCTCAGGGGAGCTTTCTTT; CDR3 protein: CSVEDLRGAFF; D gene: NA; V gene: TRBV29-1; J gene: TRBJ1-1; clone size: NA
CDR3 DNA: TGTGCCAGCAGCCAATTGGACAGGGCTGAGGGCTACACCTTC; CDR3 protein: CASSQLDRAEGYTF; D gene: TRBD1; V gene: TRBV3-1/TRBV3-2; J gene: TRBJ1-2; clone size: NA
CDR3 DNA: TGCAGCGTTGAGGAGACAGCAGGCTATGGCTACACCTTC; CDR3 protein: CSVEETAGYGYTF; D gene: NA; V gene: TRBV29-1; J gene: TRBJ1-2; clone size: once
CDR3 DNA: TGTGCCAGCAGTGAGGGACAGGGGACTGATCAGCCCCAGCATTTT; CDR3 protein: CASSEGQGTDQPQHF; D gene: TRBD1; V gene: TRBV6-1; J gene: TRBJ1-5; clone size: NA
CDR3 DNA: TGCAGCGCCCGCAGGTTAGGCTCCTACAATGAGCAGTTCTTC; CDR3 protein: CSARRLGSYNEQFF; D gene: NA; V gene: TRBV29-1; J gene: TRBJ2-1; clone size: NA
CDR3 DNA: TGCGCCAGCAGCCCCGAGAGAGGGGACGAGCAGTACTTC; CDR3 protein: CASSPERGDEQYF; D gene: NA; V gene: TRBV4-1; J gene: TRBJ2-7; clone size: once
CDR3 DNA: TGTGCCAGCAGCTTAGCAGGCGGGTCCGACTATGGCTACACCTTC; CDR3 protein: CASSLAGGSDYGYTF; D gene: NA; V gene: TRBV7-9; J gene: TRBJ1-2; clone size: NA
CDR3 DNA: TGTGCCAGCACCCAACAAGTGGTCGCGGTCACTGAAGCTTTCTTT; CDR3 protein: CASTQQVVAVTEAFF; D gene: NA; V gene: TRBV2; J gene: TRBJ1-1; clone size: few
CDR3 DNA: TGTGCCAGCACCAACCGCGGGGGCAGCTCCTACGAGCAGTACTTC; CDR3 protein: CASTNRGGSSYEQYF; D gene: NA; V gene: TRBV5-4; J gene: TRBJ2-7; clone size: NA
CDR3 DNA: TGTGCCACCAGTGATGCGGGGGCAGGGGAAAAACTGTTTTTT; CDR3 protein: CATSDAGAGEKLFF; D gene: NA; V gene: TRBV24-1; J gene: TRBJ1-4; clone size: NA
CDR3 DNA: TGTGCCAGCAGCCAAGACCGCCAGAAAAATTCACCCCTCCACTTT; CDR3 protein: CASSQDRQKNSPLHF; D gene: NA; V gene: TRBV3-1/TRBV3-2; J gene: TRBJ1-6; clone size: once
CDR3 DNA: TGTGCCAGCAGTGAGCTAGGCGAGACCTATGGCTACACCTTC; CDR3 protein: CASSELGETYGYTF; D gene: NA; V gene: TRBV6-1; J gene: TRBJ1-2; clone size: NA